The present TCR beta chain was sequenced within a study of blood T cells in healthy people across ages. PCR was performed a second time for roughly 7 to 12 cycles using a sample-barcoded 5' primer and a J-beta primer mix. From the 5' RACE reads, TCRdb called clonotypes with MiXCR, one entry per CDR3 protein. The sample lists more than 650,000 distinct CDR3 sequences, 20% to 25% occurring once. This clonotype turned up a few times. From germline, CDR1 is MDHEN and CDR2 SYDVKM. The CDR3 consists of 12 residues. Deletions cut 6 bases from V and 7 bases from J, with 10 bases between. The receptor was derived from an older man in good health. Sequencing was done on a sample of blood. The chain couples TRBV28 to TRBJ1-5; a weak D match, TRBD1 (6 bases). Here the CDR3 reads CASRGGWQPQHF. CDR3 nucleotide sequence: TGTGCCAGCAGGGGGGGCTGGCAGCCCCAGCATTTT. Supplemented by reference TRBV28 and TRBJ1-5, the full variable domain reads DVKVTQSSRYLVKRTGEKVFLECVQDMDHENMFWYRQDPGLGLRLIYFSYDVKMKEKGDIPEGYSVSREKKERFSLILESASTNQTSMYLCASRGGWQPQHFGDGTRLSIL.